The rows below give T cell receptor beta chains drawn from one sample of a study of control samples from healthy donors and cancer patients. TCRdb keeps only in-frame clones here, not all; method: immunoSEQ multiplex PCR. This sample yields 60,000 to 75,000 clones, of which under 85% are seen a single time; more than 15% belongs to the top ten. The sequenced sample consisted of blood. These TCRs come from a man aged 60 to 75 in good health. Both conserved end residues are part of each CDR3. The order of the fields is D gene, V gene, clone size, J gene, CDR3 DNA, CDR3 protein. A D gene is named only where the DNA matches it firmly. For some rows the clone size is stated as once, few or many, or as a class when expanded; others skip it.

TRBD2	TRBV20-1	-	TRBJ2-7	TGCAGTGCTAGTAGGGGTCTTATAGCGGGAGACGGCGGGCAGTACTTC	CSASRGLIAGDGGQYF
-	TRBV7-2	-	TRBJ2-1	TGTGCCAGCAGCTTATCTCCCCTCAATTACAATGAGCAGTTCTTC	CASSLSPLNYNEQFF
-	TRBV7-3	-	TRBJ2-6	TGTGCCAGCAGCATGGCAGCTGGGGCCAACGTCCTGACTTTC	CASSMAAGANVLTF
-	TRBV6-4	-	TRBJ1-2	TGTGCCAGCAGTGACCTCAGGGGCTATGGCTACACCTTC	CASSDLRGYGYTF
TRBD1	TRBV6-2/TRBV6-3	-	TRBJ1-3	TGTGCCAGCAGTGACTACAGGGGGCAAGCTGGAAACACCATATATTTT	CASSDYRGQAGNTIYF
TRBD1	TRBV6-1	many	TRBJ1-3	TGTGCCAGCAGTGAATCTGTCGGACAGGGTAACACCATATATTTT	CASSESVGQGNTIYF
-	TRBV5-1	once	TRBJ1-3	TGCGCCAGCAGCTTGGAGCCGCTTAGCTCTGGAAACACCATATATTTT	CASSLEPLSSGNTIYF
-	TRBV7-3	-	TRBJ2-1	TGTGCCAGCAGCCGGGACTCTAATGAGCAGTTCTTC	CASSRDSNEQFF
-	TRBV2	-	TRBJ2-5	TGTGCCAGCAGTGCGCACCAAGAGACCCAGTACTTC	CASSAHQETQYF
-	TRBV10-1	-	TRBJ2-7	TGCGCCAGCAGAAGGGTCGTCTACGAGCAGTACTTC	CASRRVVYEQYF
-	TRBV7-9	once	TRBJ2-7	TGTGCCAGCAGCCTTCACACAGGGCTCCGTTCCTACGAGCAGTACTTC	CASSLHTGLRSYEQYF
-	TRBV6-6	few	TRBJ2-7	TGTGCCAGCAGATCACGACAGGTTCCTTACGAGCAGTACTTC	CASRSRQVPYEQYF
-	TRBV28	-	TRBJ1-1	TGTGCCAGCGGCGAGGTAGCTTTCTTT	CASGEVAFF
-	TRBV7-3	once	TRBJ2-5	TGTGCCAGCAGCTTAACAGGGGGGGAGACCCAGTACTTC	CASSLTGGETQYF
-	TRBV4-3	few	TRBJ2-6	TGCGCCAGCAGCCAAGAACAACAAGCCTCTGGGGCCAACGTCCTGACTTTC	CASSQEQQASGANVLTF
-	TRBV30	-	TRBJ1-3	TGTGCCTGGAGTTTCGAGGGAAACACCATATATTTT	CAWSFEGNTIYF
TRBD1	TRBV5-1	-	TRBJ2-7	TGCGCCAGCAGCTTACAGGGGGACGAGCAGTACTTC	CASSLQGDEQYF
-	TRBV18	-	TRBJ2-5	TGTGCCAGCTCACCTCAGGGATTAGGAGAGACCCAGTACTTC	CASSPQGLGETQYF
-	TRBV3-1/TRBV3-2	-	TRBJ2-7	TGTGCCAGCAGTCCCGGACGGTACGAGCAGTACTTC	CASSPGRYEQYF
-	TRBV4-3	-	TRBJ1-1	TGCGCCAGCAGCCAAGCAGGGCAGGGGTTCACTGAAGCTTTCTTT	CASSQAGQGFTEAFF
-	TRBV30	-	TRBJ2-2	TGTGCCTGGAGTGTGACGGAGAACACCGGGGAGCTGTTTTTT	CAWSVTENTGELFF
TRBD2	TRBV7-6	-	TRBJ2-4	TGTGCCAGCAGCCGCGGGCCACTAGCGGGAGTGGCCAAAAACATTCAGTACTTC	CASSRGPLAGVAKNIQYF
TRBD2	TRBV29-1	-	TRBJ2-7	TGCAGCGTCTGGCCCCCTCCAGTCACCGGGACTAATAGCTCCTACGAGCAGTACTTC	CSVWPPPVTGTNSSYEQYF
TRBD1	TRBV6-6	-	TRBJ2-6	TGTGCCAGCAGTCGATATCACAGGGGGCGGGAAATTGGGGCCAACGTCCTGACTTTC	CASSRYHRGREIGANVLTF
-	TRBV11-1	-	TRBJ2-7	TGTGCCAGCAGCCTCCTTCCCTACGAGCAGTACTTC	CASSLLPYEQYF
TRBD2	TRBV5-1	-	TRBJ2-1	TGCGCCAGCAGCTTGCGGGGGGGCCACAATGAGCAGTTCTTC	CASSLRGGHNEQFF